This is a list of T cell receptor beta chains from one sample in a study of T cells in Graves' hyperthyroidism and ophthalmopathy. TCRdb independently ran MiXCR on the multiplex PCR reads; one entry per CDR3 protein. Seen here are hundreds of thousands of distinct CDR3 sequences, roughly 16% observed once, and the top ten hold about 3.8%. Sample: blood. The receptors originated from a woman in her twenties or thirties with Graves' hyperthyroidism. The CDR3 runs from the conserved cysteine through the conserved F or W. A D gene is named only where the DNA matches it firmly. Expanded clones are given a class, and other clones once, few, many or no size at all.

>TRBJ2-1|few|.|TRBV5-5
TGTGCCAGCAGCTCAGCGGAGTACAATGAGCAGTTCTTC
CASSSAEYNEQFF
>TRBJ2-7|.|.|TRBV7-7
TGTGCTAGCAGCTTCAGTCCGGGACAAAGGCAGTACTTC
CASSFSPGQRQYF
>TRBJ2-3|.|.|TRBV7-3
TGTGCCAGCAGCTCCCGGGGTGGCCCGCAGTATTTT
CASSSRGGPQYF
>TRBJ2-7|few|.|TRBV4-1
TGCGCCAGCAGCCGAGCCCTGGGAAGGACCGACGAGCAGTACTTC
CASSRALGRTDEQYF
>TRBJ1-5|many|.|TRBV12-3/TRBV12-4
TGTGCCAGCAGTTTATCTGACAGGAATCAGCCCCAGCATTTT
CASSLSDRNQPQHF
>TRBJ1-2|few|TRBD1|TRBV6-1
TGTGCCAGCAGTGAAGGTGTGTGGACAGGCCAAGCTAACTATGGCTACACCTTC
CASSEGVWTGQANYGYTF
>TRBJ2-1|few|.|TRBV13
TGTGCCAGCAGCTTAGTGGGCGATAACTCCTACAATGAGCAGTTCTTC
CASSLVGDNSYNEQFF
>TRBJ2-1|.|TRBD2|TRBV6-2/TRBV6-3
TGTGCCAGCAGGGAACCGGGACTACCAGAGCAGTTCTTC
CASREPGLPEQFF
>TRBJ2-3|few|.|TRBV25-1
TGTGCCAGTTCGGTAGGGGCGTACACAGATACGCAGTATTTT
CASSVGAYTDTQYF
>TRBJ2-5|many|TRBD2|TRBV11-2
TGTGCCAGCAGTTCGGGGGGGGAGACCCAGTACTTC
CASSSGGETQYF
>TRBJ2-1|many|.|TRBV7-3
TGTGCCAGCAGTGGTGGGGATGAGCAGTTCTTC
CASSGGDEQFF
>TRBJ2-2|many|.|TRBV28
TGTGCCAGCAGTTCCGGGACATTTACCGGGGAGCTGTTTTTT
CASSSGTFTGELFF
>TRBJ2-1|many|.|TRBV7-2
TGTGCCAGCAGCTTTATACAGGGTAATGAGCAGTTCTTC
CASSFIQGNEQFF
>TRBJ2-7|many|.|TRBV20-1
TGCAGTGCTAGAGATTGGGACTCGTACTCCTACGAGCAGTACTTC
CSARDWDSYSYEQYF
>TRBJ1-6|.|.|TRBV7-6
TGTGCCAGCAGCTTACGGGAGAGCTCCTATAATTCACCCCTCCACTTT
CASSLRESSYNSPLHF
>TRBJ2-4|many|TRBD2|TRBV3-1
TGTGCCAGCAGCCAAGAACTCCAACTAGCGTTTGGAGGAAACATTCAGTACTTC
CASSQELQLAFGGNIQYF
>TRBJ2-2|.|TRBD2|TRBV5-1
TGCGCCAGCAGGGGAACTAGCGCCGGATTTAACACCGGGGAGCTGTTTTTT
CASRGTSAGFNTGELFF
>TRBJ1-2|.|TRBD1|TRBV29-1
TGCAGCGTTGCGACAGGGCAAGGCTACACCTTC
CSVATGQGYTF
>TRBJ2-3|many|TRBD2|TRBV12-5
TGTGCTAGTGGTTCCACCCCCCCCAGACTAGCGGGTAACACAGATACGCAGTATTTT
CASGSTPPRLAGNTDTQYF
>TRBJ2-1|.|.|TRBV4-1
TGCGCCAGCAGCCAAGTACTCGTCAATGAGCAGTTCTTC
CASSQVLVNEQFF
>TRBJ2-5|.|TRBD1|TRBV12-3/TRBV12-4
TGTGCCAGCAGCGCCACAGGGGGCGTTTTGGAGACCCAGTACTTC
CASSATGGVLETQYF
>TRBJ2-1|.|.|TRBV27
TGTGCCAGCAGCAATCCAAGCTCCTACAATGAGCAGTTCTTC
CASSNPSSYNEQFF
>TRBJ2-2|few|.|TRBV27
TGTGCCAGCAGTTTAAGTTCCGCCAACACCGGGGAGCTGTTTTTT
CASSLSSANTGELFF
>TRBJ2-7|few|TRBD2|TRBV7-9
TGTGCCAGCAGCGAACGGACTAGCGGGAGGGCCTTCTCCTACGAGCAGTACTTC
CASSERTSGRAFSYEQYF
>TRBJ2-7|many|.|TRBV27
TGTGCCAGCAGCCTTGGGGGCGTCTACGAGCAGTACTTC
CASSLGGVYEQYF
>TRBJ2-7|many|.|TRBV28
TGTGCCAGCAGTTTCCGATCCGTGATGTGGGAGCAGTACTTC
CASSFRSVMWEQYF
>TRBJ1-1|.|.|TRBV6-2/TRBV6-3
TGTGCCAGCAGTTACTCGAACAGGGTCGGGAGAATGAACACTGAAGCTTTCTTT
CASSYSNRVGRMNTEAFF
>TRBJ2-5|few|.|TRBV2
TGTGCCAGCAGGCACGACAGGGTCCGGGGGGAGACCCAGTACTTC
CASRHDRVRGETQYF
>TRBJ2-5|.|.|TRBV5-4
TGTGCCAGCAGCTTTGCGCAAGAAGAGACCCAGTACTTC
CASSFAQEETQYF
>TRBJ1-1|many|.|TRBV28
TGTGCCAGCAGTGCCGGGGCACAGAACACTGAAGCTTTCTTT
CASSAGAQNTEAFF
>TRBJ2-1|.|.|TRBV7-9
TGTGCCAGCAGCAAGGGGTGGGACGGAAACTACAATGAGCAGTTCTTC
CASSKGWDGNYNEQFF
>TRBJ2-7|many|TRBD2|TRBV7-2
TGTGCCAGCAAAGCTAGCGGGAGCAACGAGCAGTACTTC
CASKASGSNEQYF
>TRBJ1-1|many|.|TRBV12-3/TRBV12-4
TGTGCCAGCAGTTTAAGACAGGCTAAGAACACTGAAGCTTTCTTT
CASSLRQAKNTEAFF
>TRBJ2-1|many|.|TRBV3-1
TGTGCCAGCAGCCAAGGTACAGCTATGAATGAGCAGTTCTTC
CASSQGTAMNEQFF
>TRBJ2-7|.|.|TRBV5-1
TGCGCCAGCAGACCGGACGGTTACGAGCAGTACTTC
CASRPDGYEQYF
>TRBJ2-5|many|.|TRBV28
TGTGCCAGCAGTTTATCAGTACCACTACGAGAGACCCAGTACTTC
CASSLSVPLRETQYF
>TRBJ1-2|.|TRBD1|TRBV6-1
TGTGCCAGCAGCGAGGACAGGAGGTATGACTACACCTTC
CASSEDRRYDYTF
>TRBJ1-1|few|.|TRBV5-8
TGTGCCAGCAGTTGGTTGGGGTCTGAAGCTTTCTTT
CASSWLGSEAFF
>TRBJ1-5|many|.|TRBV19
TGTGCCAGTGGAGACAGGAGCAATCAGCCCCAGCATTTT
CASGDRSNQPQHF
>TRBJ2-3|few|.|TRBV7-9
TGTGCCAGCAGCTTAGATGAAGTGGGGGATACGCAGTATTTT
CASSLDEVGDTQYF
>TRBJ1-5|many|.|TRBV7-2
TGTGCCAGCAGCTTAGGGGCCAGTTACACTAACCAGCCCCAGCATTTT
CASSLGASYTNQPQHF
>TRBJ2-7|many|.|TRBV28
TGTGCCAGCACGGCCCCGGGTCTCTCCTACGAGCAGTACTTC
CASTAPGLSYEQYF
>TRBJ2-5|few|.|TRBV9
TGTGCCAGCAGCGGGGGCCAGGTGGGGGAGACCCAGTACTTC
CASSGGQVGETQYF
>TRBJ1-2|many|TRBD1|TRBV28
TGTGCCAGCACCTCGAATAGGCAGGGGGCTTATGGCTACACCTTC
CASTSNRQGAYGYTF
>TRBJ2-2|many|.|TRBV18
TGCGCCAGCAGCCCCCAGGGAACCGGGGAGCTGTTTTTT
CASSPQGTGELFF
>TRBJ2-1|.|.|TRBV18
TGTGCCAGCTCGGAAGCCGGGACTCCCTACAATGAGCAGTTCTTC
CASSEAGTPYNEQFF
>TRBJ2-3|many|TRBD2|TRBV13
TGTGCCAGCAGCTTAGGCCTAGCGGGAGTAAGGCATACAGATACGCAGTATTTT
CASSLGLAGVRHTDTQYF
>TRBJ2-5|.|.|TRBV5-1
TGCGCCAGCAGCTTAGACCCCGTCCAAGAGACCCAGTACTTC
CASSLDPVQETQYF
>TRBJ1-5|.|.|TRBV28
TGTGCCAGCATCAGGGGTGGGGGACAGCCCCAGCATTTT
CASIRGGGQPQHF
>TRBJ1-2|many|.|TRBV10-3
TGTGCCATCAGAGATACAGCCTACTACACCTTC
CAIRDTAYYTF
>TRBJ2-7|few|TRBD2|TRBV20-1
TGCAGTGCTAGGGTCGACGGTAGGACTAGCGGGGTTGACGAGCAGTACTTC
CSARVDGRTSGVDEQYF
>TRBJ2-3|once|TRBD2|TRBV20-1
TGCAGTGCTGTAGCGGGAGATACGCAGTATTTT
CSAVAGDTQYF
>TRBJ2-1|.|TRBD2|TRBV20-1
TGCAGTGCTTTACACTCCCCGGGACTAGCGGGGAATGAGCAGTTCTTC
CSALHSPGLAGNEQFF
>TRBJ2-1|many|.|TRBV11-2
TGTGCCAGCAGCTTAGTAGAGGGCCATGGCAATGAGCAGTTCTTC
CASSLVEGHGNEQFF